The 24 T cell receptor beta chains given below trace back to one sample, sequenced in a study of T cells after yellow fever vaccination. From the 5' RACE reads, TCRdb called clonotypes with MiXCR, one entry per CDR3 protein. The sample comprises more than 350,000 distinct CDR3 sequences, more than 9% of which are singletons, and roughly 18% rests with the top ten. The sequencing here drew on PBMCs, taken on the day of the first yellow fever vaccination. The receptors were gathered from a man aged 18 to 29 who received the YFV17D yellow fever vaccine.

The chain links TRBV5-1 to TRBJ2-1, with D perhaps matching TRBD1 or TRBD2 (5 bases each). The CDR3 sequence is 15 residues long. V was clipped by 3 bases and J by 5 bases, with 15 bases between them. Germline CDR1 and CDR2: SGHRS and YFSETQ. The CDR3: CASSYAGTGNNEQFF. Written as DNA, the CDR3 is TGCGCCAGCAGCTACGCCGGGACGGGTAACAATGAGCAGTTCTTC.

This clonotype was recorded at least ten times. The CDR3 DNA reads TGCGCCAGCAGCCAAGTTGGCGCTTGGGGCAAAAACATTCAGTACTTC. Translation: CASSQVGAWGKNIQYF. The V and J genes are TRBV4-1 and TRBJ2-4; D not certain. The CDR3 is made up of 16 amino acids. CDR1 and CDR2 from the germline V gene are MGHRA and YSYEKL. Trimming removed 1 base at V and 3 bases at J, with 13 bases between.

This clonotype was seen a handful of times. V and J are TRBV5-1 and TRBJ2-5; D not certain. Germline V gene data show CDR1 as SGHRS and CDR2 as YFSETQ. This CDR3 region has 16 residues. V gave up 0 bases and J gave up 3 bases, with 15 bases separating them. The CDR3 region is CASSLGQYVFKETQYF. CDR3 nucleotide sequence: TGCGCCAGCAGCTTGGGGCAATATGTGTTTAAAGAGACCCAGTACTTC.

Only a few counts were recorded for this clonotype. CDR3 sequence (DNA): TGTGCCAGCAGCGCGGACAGGGCGGCGGAGACCCAGTACTTC. Translation gives CASSADRAAETQYF. The V and J genes are TRBV7-2 and TRBJ2-5; 8 positions agree with TRBD1. Germline values: CDR1 SGHTA, CDR2 FQGNSA. This CDR3 comprises 14 residues. The J segment lost 5 bases and the V segment lost 5 bases, leaving 7 bases of the junction unmatched.

This clonotype showed up just a few times. The rearrangement joins TRBV20-1 to TRBJ1-6, with D possibly TRBD1 on 5 matching bases. This CDR3 is 15 amino acids long. The germline V and J ends were trimmed by 6 bases and 0 bases, with 12 bases remaining between them. CDR1 DFQATT and CDR2 SNEGSKA come from the germline V gene (reference sequence). CDR3 sequence (DNA): TGCAGTGCCGCGGGGCTCAGCTCCTATAATTCACCCCTCCACTTT. This encodes CSAAGLSSYNSPLHF.

In this sample, this clonotype turned up a few times. This chain links TRBV27 with TRBJ1-6; weak D call: TRBD1 (6 bases). CDR3 length: 16 amino acids. Germline CDR1 is MNHEY and CDR2 is SMNVEV (reference sequence). The germline V and J ends were trimmed by 6 bases and 0 bases, with 12 bases remaining between them. Here the CDR3 reads CASSDRTASYNSPLHF. As DNA, the CDR3 is TGTGCCAGCAGCGACCGGACAGCCTCCTATAATTCACCCCTCCACTTT.

This clonotype was seen at least ten times. The gene calls are TRBV6-1 and TRBJ2-3, with unresolved D. Germline values: CDR1 MNHNS, CDR2 SASEGT. The V gene lost 5 bases and the J gene lost 4 bases, with 13 bases spanning the gap. CDR3 length equals 14 residues. CDR3 sequence reads: CASSPSRDADTQYF. The CDR3 nucleotides are TGTGCCAGCAGTCCGTCTAGGGATGCAGATACGCAGTATTTT.

The chain employs TRBV10-3 and TRBJ2-1; 9 bases are a match to TRBD2. J gave up 12 bases and V 4 bases, and 4 bases lay outside the gene matches. CDR1 ENHRY and CDR2 SYGVKD come from the germline V gene. This CDR3 has 12 residues. This CDR3 reads CAISVAGVPQFF. For the CDR3, the DNA is TGTGCCATCAGTGTAGCGGGGGTACCGCAGTTCTTC.

The chain employs TRBV3-1 and TRBJ2-1; possibly TRBD1 for D (5 bases). The germline V gene has CDR1 LGHDT and CDR2 YNNKEL (reference sequence). The CDR3 is 15 residues long. The germline V and J ends were trimmed by 4 bases and 6 bases, with 16 bases remaining between them. DNA of the CDR3: TGTGCCAGCAGCCTCCCCCAGGGAACGAGCAATGAGCAGTTCTTC. Translation gives CASSLPQGTSNEQFF.

This clonotype was recorded a few times. The chain has TRBV28 and TRBJ2-3, with D perhaps TRBD1 (6 bases). V lost 4 bases, J lost 0 bases, and 14 bases lay in between. CDR1 is MDHEN, CDR2 SYDVKM, per germline. The CDR3 is made up of 16 amino acids. Here the CDR3 DNA reads TGTGCCAGCAGTTGGGGGCCGGTGACGAGCACAGATACGCAGTATTTT. It yields the protein CASSWGPVTSTDTQYF.

V gene TRBV7-2 combines with J gene TRBJ2-5; weak D call: TRBD2 (7 bases). Germline V gives CDR1 SGHTA, CDR2 FQGNSA. Trimming removed 6 bases from V and 3 bases from J, with 17 bases in between. CDR3 length equals 15 residues. The CDR3 loop reads CASSAGARREETQYF. The CDR3 nucleotides are TGTGCCAGCAGTGCGGGGGCCCGGAGGGAAGAGACCCAGTACTTC. Filled out from reference TRBV7-2 and TRBJ2-5, the complete variable domain reads GAGVSQSPSNKVTEKGKDVELRCDPISGHTALYWYRQSLGQGLEFLIYFQGNSAPDKSGLPSDRFSAERTGGSVSTLTIQRTQQEDSAVYLCASSAGARREETQYFGPGTRLLVL.

This clonotype turned up a few times. The chain recombines TRBV30 with TRBJ2-7; 10 positions match TRBD1. This CDR3 region has 15 residues. Germline V CDR1 and CDR2: GTSNPN, SVGIG (reference sequence). After removal of 3 bases from V and 6 bases from J, the junction contained 11 bases not matched to a gene. This CDR3 is CAWSPLGTGDAEQYF. For the CDR3, the DNA is TGTGCCTGGAGCCCCCTCGGGACAGGGGACGCCGAGCAGTACTTC.

The V call is TRBV20-1, the J call TRBJ2-5; D perhaps matches TRBD2 (5 bases). The CDR3 has 11 amino acids. Trimming cost V 8 bases and J 5 bases, with 12 bases left between them. Looked up from germline, CDR1 is DFQATT and CDR2 is SNEGSKA (reference sequence). This chain's CDR3 is CSPQTGETQYF. In DNA form, the CDR3 reads TGCAGTCCTCAAACGGGGGAGACCCAGTACTTC.

Turning to this clonotype: Germline and junction disagree at one end, which may indicate a read error. This chain connects TRBV5-1 to TRBJ1-1, with D perhaps matching TRBD1 (5 bases). CDR1 SGHRS and CDR2 YFSETQ come from the germline V gene. This CDR3 is built from 12 residues. CDR3 nucleotide sequence: TGCGTCAGCAGCTCAGGGTACACTGAAGCTTTCTTT. It codes for CVSSSGYTEAFF.

The table lists this clonotype with a few counts. The chain recombines TRBV20-1 with TRBJ1-5, with D maybe TRBD1 (5 bases). The V end was cut by 5 bases, the J end by 4 bases, with 18 bases between. Per the germline V gene, CDR1 is DFQATT and CDR2 is SNEGSKA (reference sequence). CDR3 size: 15 residues. The CDR3 DNA is TGCAGTGCTGCACCCTCCGGGGCGGGTAATCAGCCCCAGCATTTT. Translated, it gives CSAAPSGAGNQPQHF.

This sequence joins TRBV12-3 or TRBV12-4 and TRBJ1-5, with 7 nucleotides matching TRBD1. The V and J ends lost 10 bases and 4 bases, in that order; junction bases with no gene match: 16. CDR3 length: 16 amino acids. The CDR3 loop reads CATSRQGTIQNQPQHF. The CDR3 nucleotides are TGTGCCACCTCCCGACAGGGAACTATACAAAATCAGCCCCAGCATTTT.

This clonotype appeared a few times. The V gene is TRBV5-5, the J gene TRBJ2-1; 8 nucleotides agree with TRBD1. The V gene's germline CDR1 is SGHKS and CDR2 YYEKEE (reference sequence). This CDR3 has 15 amino acids. J was trimmed by 4 bases and V by 0 bases; bases with no gene match: 3. The CDR3: CASSLEGQEYNEQFF. The CDR3 DNA is TGTGCCAGCAGCTTGGAGGGACAGGAGTACAATGAGCAGTTCTTC.

Only a few counts were recorded for this clonotype. The chain is built from TRBV7-8 and TRBJ2-5, with D unclear. Per the germline V gene, CDR1 is SGHVS and CDR2 is FQNEAQ. The CDR3 is 15 amino acids. The germline V and J ends were trimmed by 1 base and 0 bases, with 9 bases remaining between them. CDR3 nucleotides: TGTGCCAGCAGCTTAGAGGCACTCGACCAAGAGACCCAGTACTTC. Translating gives CASSLEALDQETQYF.

V gene TRBV11-2 combines with J gene TRBJ2-2; 9 positions agree with TRBD1. The CDR3 length is 16 residues. The germline CDR1 and CDR2 sequences are SGHAT and FQNNGV. V lost 3 bases and J lost 4; bases outside the gene matches: 6. This CDR3 is CASSFTGGAGTGELFF. The CDR3 nucleotides are TGTGCCAGCAGCTTTACAGGGGGCGCGGGCACCGGGGAGCTGTTTTTT.

In this sample, this clonotype turned up a few times. This rearrangement joins TRBV4-3 to TRBJ2-2; 9 bases line up with TRBD2. This CDR3 is 17 amino acids long. CDR1 and CDR2 from the germline V gene are LGHNA and YSLEER. V lost 4 bases, J lost 2 bases, and 8 bases stayed unmatched. CDR3 in DNA: TGCGCCAGCAGCCCCGGGCTAGCGGGGCCTAACACCGGGGAGCTGTTTTTT. This sequence encodes CASSPGLAGPNTGELFF.

J is TRBJ2-5 and V is TRBV18; D is perhaps TRBD1 (6 bases). V shed 6 bases and J shed 2 bases, with 16 bases lying between them. The CDR3 loop spans 15 amino acids. Germline CDR1 reads KGHSH; CDR2 reads LQKENI. The CDR3 protein is CASSAPGQGQETQYF. The CDR3 DNA reads as TGTGCCAGCTCTGCTCCGGGGCAGGGGCAAGAGACCCAGTACTTC.

In this sample, this clonotype turned up many times. The chain carries TRBV6-5 and TRBJ2-1, with unresolved D. The V end was cut by 2 bases, the J end by 7 bases, with 3 bases between. CDR3 size: 11 residues. The germline CDR1 and CDR2 sequences are MNHEY and SVGAGI. The CDR3, as DNA: TGTGCCAGCAGTTACATGAATGAGCAGTTCTTC. Its translation: CASSYMNEQFF.

This clonotype was seen at least ten times. The V gene is TRBV19, the J gene TRBJ1-5; perhaps TRBD1 as D (6 bases). Trimming shortened V by 5 bases and J by 3 bases, and 17 bases separated the two germline ends. Per germline, CDR1 LNHDA and CDR2 SQIVND (reference sequence). The CDR3 spans 16 residues. The CDR3 spells CASSQRGGQINQPQHF. In DNA form, the CDR3 reads TGTGCCAGTAGTCAAAGGGGTGGACAGATCAATCAGCCCCAGCATTTT.

This chain links TRBV6-4 with TRBJ2-3; the D gene could be TRBD1 or TRBD2 (6 bases each). V was trimmed by 3 bases and J by 3 bases, leaving 10 bases between them. CDR3 size: 14 residues. Germline CDR1 and CDR2: MRHNA and SNTAGT. CDR3 amino acids: CASSEGGATDTQYF. For the CDR3, the DNA is TGTGCCAGCAGTGAGGGGGGCGCGACAGATACGCAGTATTTT.